Reported below is one TCR beta chain. Its cognate antigen is unknown. This entry is derived from a study of T cell repertoires in cytomegalovirus infection. Study-wide results and limits: Totalled public TCR beta family frequency picked out people who carried CMV plus the relevant HLA. The ex vivo response was dominated by HLA-C-restricted CMV-specific TCR beta clonotypes.

This CDR3 has 15 residues. V lost 2 bases to trimming and J lost 4 bases, with 14 bases between them. Germline assignment: CDR1 MNHGY and CDR2 SAAAGT. MiXCR, applied by TCRdb to the reads, yields one record per CDR3 protein. Altogether around 130,000 distinct CDR3 sequences are present, roughly 25% being singletons, with the ten largest covering 34%. The sequenced sample was PBMCs, sequenced either directly or after in vitro stimulation (not recorded which). The TCR comes from a human donor in good health (CMV status not recorded). Some clones in this sample may be carry-over from other donors' samples. This sequence joins TRBV6-8 and TRBJ2-5; the D gene is possibly TRBD2 (5 bases). In DNA, the CDR3 is TGTGCCAGCAGTTACGGCGGCCGGGGATCAGAGACCCAGTACTTC. The encoded protein is CASSYGGRGSETQYF.